The clone carrying this T cell receptor beta chain was detected many times. Its target is not known. The sample comes from a study of post-analysis software for immune sequencing data. Study at large: Some patients lacked subtype; others had relapsing-remitting, secondary progressive or progressive-relapsing disease. Study-level points and caveats: Controls showed lower frequencies than patients for roughly 5 TRBV segments, and TRBV5-6, TRBV5-1 and TRBV20-1 were among these.

Prepared libraries of TCR beta cDNA carried unique molecular identifiers. It was from roughly 1.1 to 9.2 million T cells that 500,000 to 600,000 cDNA molecules came. TCRdb reprocessed the PCR reads via MiXCR and lists one record per CDR3 protein. Seen here are 150,000 to 200,000 distinct CDR3 sequences, 30% observed once, and the top ten hold about 1.6%. V shed 4 bases, J shed 5 bases, and the junction held 2 bases outside the gene matches. Germline V lookup: CDR1 SQVTM, CDR2 ANQGSEA. The CDR3 loop spans 13 amino acids. The source material was blood. This chain connects TRBV29-1 to TRBJ1-5; 10 nucleotides align to TRBD1. The TCR comes from a girl aged 5-17 years with multiple sclerosis. The CDR3 loop reads CSVGDRGDQPQHF. CDR3 bases: TGCAGCGTTGGGGACAGGGGCGATCAGCCCCAGCATTTT.